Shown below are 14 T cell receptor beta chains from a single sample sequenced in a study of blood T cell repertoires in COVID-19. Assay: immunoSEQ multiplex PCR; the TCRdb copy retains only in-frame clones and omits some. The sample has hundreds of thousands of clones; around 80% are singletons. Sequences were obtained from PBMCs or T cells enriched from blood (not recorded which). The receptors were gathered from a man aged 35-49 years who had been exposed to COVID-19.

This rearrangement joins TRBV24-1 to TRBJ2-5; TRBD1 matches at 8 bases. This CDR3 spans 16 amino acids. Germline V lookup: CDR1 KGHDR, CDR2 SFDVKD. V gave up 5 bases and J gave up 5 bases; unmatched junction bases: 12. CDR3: CATSGPTTGGRETQYF. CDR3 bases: TGTGCCACCAGTGGCCCAACCACAGGGGGGAGGGAGACCCAGTACTTC.

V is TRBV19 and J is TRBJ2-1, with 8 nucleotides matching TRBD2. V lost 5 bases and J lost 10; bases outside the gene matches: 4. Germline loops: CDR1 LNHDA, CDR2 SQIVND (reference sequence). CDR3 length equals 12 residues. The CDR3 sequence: CASSPSGQEQFF. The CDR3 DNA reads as TGTGCCAGTAGTCCTAGCGGGCAAGAGCAGTTCTTC.

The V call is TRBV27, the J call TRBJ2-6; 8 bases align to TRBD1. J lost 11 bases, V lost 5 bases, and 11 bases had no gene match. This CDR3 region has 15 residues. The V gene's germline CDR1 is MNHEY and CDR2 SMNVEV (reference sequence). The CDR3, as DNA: TGTGCCAGCAGTCCGATGACAGGGGTTGTAGACGTCCTGACTTTC. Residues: CASSPMTGVVDVLTF.

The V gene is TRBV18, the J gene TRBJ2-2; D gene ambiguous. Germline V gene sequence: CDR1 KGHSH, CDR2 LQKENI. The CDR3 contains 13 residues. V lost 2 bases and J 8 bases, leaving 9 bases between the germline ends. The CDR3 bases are TGTGCCAGCTCACCAGCGGTTTCGGGGGAGCTGTTTTTT. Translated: CASSPAVSGELFF.

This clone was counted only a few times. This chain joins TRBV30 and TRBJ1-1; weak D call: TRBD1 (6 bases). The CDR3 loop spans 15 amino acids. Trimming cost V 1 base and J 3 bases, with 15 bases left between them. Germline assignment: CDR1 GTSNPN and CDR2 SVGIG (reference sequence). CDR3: CAWSGYSPGDTEAFF. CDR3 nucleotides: TGTGCCTGGAGTGGGTACAGCCCAGGGGACACTGAAGCTTTCTTT.

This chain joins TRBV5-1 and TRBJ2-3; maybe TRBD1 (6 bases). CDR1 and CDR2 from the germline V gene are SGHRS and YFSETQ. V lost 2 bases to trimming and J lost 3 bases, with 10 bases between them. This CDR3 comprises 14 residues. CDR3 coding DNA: TGCGCCAGCAGCTTTGAGAGGGGGACAGATACGCAGTATTTT. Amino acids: CASSFERGTDTQYF.

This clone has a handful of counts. CDR3 amino acids: CASSQDLSLQGKTQPQHF. CDR3 nucleotide sequence: TGTGCCAGCAGCCAAGATCTATCGCTCCAGGGAAAGACCCAGCCCCAGCATTTT. The chain carries TRBV4-2 and TRBJ1-5, with D perhaps TRBD1 (5 bases). CDR1 is LGHNA, CDR2 YNFKEQ, per germline. The CDR3 sequence is 18 residues long. The V gene lost 0 bases and the J gene lost 7 bases, with 22 bases spanning the gap.

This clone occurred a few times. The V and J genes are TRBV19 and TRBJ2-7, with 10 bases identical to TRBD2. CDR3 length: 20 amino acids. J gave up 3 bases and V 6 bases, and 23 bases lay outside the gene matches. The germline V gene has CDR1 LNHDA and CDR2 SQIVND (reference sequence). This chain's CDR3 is CASRIKAGGPSFPNDYEQYF. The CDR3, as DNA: TGTGCCAGTAGGATAAAAGCGGGAGGGCCTTCTTTTCCCAATGACTACGAGCAGTACTTC.

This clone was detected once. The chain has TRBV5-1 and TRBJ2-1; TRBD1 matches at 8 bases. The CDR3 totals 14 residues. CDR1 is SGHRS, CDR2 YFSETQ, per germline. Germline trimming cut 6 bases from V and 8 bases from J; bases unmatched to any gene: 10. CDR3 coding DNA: TGCGCCAGCACGGACCCGGACAGGGCGTATGAGCAGTTCTTC. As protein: CASTDPDRAYEQFF.

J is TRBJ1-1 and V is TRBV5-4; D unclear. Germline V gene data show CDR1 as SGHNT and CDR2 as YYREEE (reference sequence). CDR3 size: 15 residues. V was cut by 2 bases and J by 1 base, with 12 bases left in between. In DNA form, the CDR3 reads TGTGCCAGCAGCTTCGAGGAGTCGGGGAACACTGAAGCTTTCTTT. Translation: CASSFEESGNTEAFF. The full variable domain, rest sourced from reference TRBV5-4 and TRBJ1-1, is ETGVTQSPTHLIKTRGQQVTLRCSSQSGHNTVSWYQQALGQGPQFIFQYYREEENGRGNFPPRFSGLQFPNYSSELNVNALELDDSALYLCASSFEESGNTEAFFGQGTRLTVV.

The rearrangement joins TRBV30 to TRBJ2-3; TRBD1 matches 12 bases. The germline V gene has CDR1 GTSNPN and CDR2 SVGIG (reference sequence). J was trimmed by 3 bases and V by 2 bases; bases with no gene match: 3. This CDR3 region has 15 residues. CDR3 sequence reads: CAWSWGQGATDTQYF. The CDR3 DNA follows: TGTGCCTGGAGTTGGGGACAGGGGGCGACAGATACGCAGTATTTT.

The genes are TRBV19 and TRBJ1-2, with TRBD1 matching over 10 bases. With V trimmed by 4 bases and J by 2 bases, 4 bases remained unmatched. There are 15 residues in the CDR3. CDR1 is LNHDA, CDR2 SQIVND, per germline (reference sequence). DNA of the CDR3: TGTGCCAGTAGTAGGGACAGGGGCCGGAACTATGGCTACACCTTC. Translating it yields CASSRDRGRNYGYTF.

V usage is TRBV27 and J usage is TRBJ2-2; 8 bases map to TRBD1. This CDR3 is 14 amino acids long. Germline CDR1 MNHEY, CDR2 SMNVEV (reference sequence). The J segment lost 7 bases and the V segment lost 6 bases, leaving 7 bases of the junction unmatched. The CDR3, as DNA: TGTGCCAGCAGAGAGGACAGGGTGGTCGGGGAGCTGTTTTTT. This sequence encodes CASREDRVVGELFF.

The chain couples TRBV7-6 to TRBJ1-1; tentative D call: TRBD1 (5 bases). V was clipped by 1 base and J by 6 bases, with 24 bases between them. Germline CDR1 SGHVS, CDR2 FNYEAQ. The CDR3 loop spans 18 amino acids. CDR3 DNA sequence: TGTGCCAGCAGCTTAGGGTCCCCCTCTTCGTCCAGGGTCGCTGAAGCTTTCTTT. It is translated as CASSLGSPSSSRVAEAFF.